A single sample gave rise to the 29 T cell receptor beta chains below, sequenced in a study of CD8 T cells in ankylosing spondylitis (dated by TCRdb to about 2017). No antigen has been assigned to these receptors. What the research found in general, with its limitations: A TCR beta motif made up of several highly homologous amino acid variants appeared to be characteristic of blood from ankylosing spondylitis patients.

The library was made by 5' RACE. This sample was sequenced with an Illumina HiSeq 2500. Starting from the raw public reads, TCRdb applied fastp trimming at Q25, assembled clones with MiXCR and retained in-frame beta chains. All rows with the same CDR3 protein become a single entry with the most common DNA and genes. This sample lists approximately 400,000 distinct CDR3 sequences; roughly a quarter were detected once. The ten largest clones capture 0.89% of the sample. Specimen: blood, either unsorted or a sorted T cell fraction (not recorded which). Receptors originate from a male donor with ankylosing spondylitis.

V gene TRBV28 combines with J gene TRBJ2-2, with D perhaps matching TRBD2 (5 bases). The V and J ends lost 7 bases and 3 bases respectively, with 12 bases between them. The CDR3 extends over 14 amino acids. The germline gives CDR1 MDHEN, CDR2 SYDVKM. The CDR3 coding sequence is TGTGCCAGCACACTAAGGCGGGACACCGGGGAGCTGTTTTTT. This encodes CASTLRRDTGELFF.

The chain uses TRBV6-2 or TRBV6-3 and TRBJ1-4; no firm D call. With 0 bases removed from V and 7 bases from J, the gap between germline ends came to 15 bases. The CDR3 is 16 amino acids. The V gene's germline CDR1 is MNHEY and CDR2 SVGEGT. The CDR3, as DNA: TGTGCCAGCAGTTACTCGGGATCAGGTCTGAGTGAAAAACTGTTTTTT. Translated, it gives CASSYSGSGLSEKLFF.

This clonotype was found a few times. V gene TRBV24-1 combines with J gene TRBJ2-1; no definite D call. The germline V gene has CDR1 KGHDR and CDR2 SFDVKD. This CDR3 comprises 16 residues. V dropped 3 bases and J dropped 7 bases, with 18 bases sitting between them. The CDR3 loop is CATSDPRPDGKNEQFF. The CDR3, as DNA: TGTGCCACCAGTGATCCGCGTCCCGACGGAAAAAATGAGCAGTTCTTC.

The chain couples TRBV3-1 to TRBJ2-7; 13 bases match TRBD2. Trimming removed 2 bases from V and 6 bases from J; junction bases left unmatched: 7. Germline loops: CDR1 LGHDT, CDR2 YNNKEL (reference sequence). The CDR3 is made up of 16 amino acids. The CDR3 bases are TGTGCCAGCAGCCAAAATAAACTAGCGGGAGGGCTCGAGCAGTACTTC. This sequence encodes CASSQNKLAGGLEQYF.

CDR3 DNA: TGCGCCAGCAGCTTGGACGGGAGTTCAACCTACGAGCAGTACTTC. Translated: CASSLDGSSTYEQYF. This rearrangement joins TRBV5-1 to TRBJ2-7; possible D gene TRBD2, 6 bases. There are 15 residues in the CDR3. V lost 0 bases, J lost 2 bases, and 12 bases lay in between. CDR1 and CDR2 from the germline V gene are SGHRS and YFSETQ.

CDR3: CATSTDQETQYF. The CDR3 DNA reads as TGTGCCACAAGCACAGACCAAGAGACCCAGTACTTC. The chain uses TRBV24-1 and TRBJ2-5, with no clear D. This CDR3 spans 12 amino acids. CDR1 is KGHDR, CDR2 SFDVKD, per germline. V was shortened by 10 bases and J by 0 bases, with 8 bases between the two germline ends.

A few counts support this clonotype. CDR3 DNA sequence: TGTGCCAGCAGTACCCCCGGTATCAATGAGCAGTTCTTC. This gives the protein CASSTPGINEQFF. V is TRBV2 and J is TRBJ2-1, with D hard to call. Trimming shortened V by 5 bases and J by 6 bases, and 11 bases separated the two germline ends. The germline V gene encodes CDR1 SNHLY and CDR2 FYNNEI. This CDR3 has 13 amino acids.

The chain carries TRBV20-1 and TRBJ2-1, with 11 bases fitting TRBD2. The germline V gene encodes CDR1 DFQATT and CDR2 SNEGSKA (reference sequence). CDR3 size: 16 residues. Trimming at V came to 6 bases and at J to 5 bases, leaving 12 bases not matched to a gene. The CDR3 protein is CSATLLAGGTHNEQFF. CDR3 bases: TGCAGTGCCACTCTTTTAGCGGGAGGGACCCACAATGAGCAGTTCTTC.

This clonotype turned up a few times. V is TRBV14 and J is TRBJ2-7; 9 nucleotides match TRBD2. The J segment lost 6 bases and the V segment lost 2 bases, leaving 5 bases of the junction unmatched. The CDR3 extends over 14 amino acids. Germline V gene data show CDR1 as SGHDN and CDR2 as FVKESK. The CDR3 sequence: CASSQWLAGSEQYF. The CDR3, as DNA: TGTGCCAGCAGCCAATGGCTAGCGGGGTCCGAGCAGTACTTC.

The rearrangement uses TRBV4-2 and TRBJ2-4, with 9 bases aligning to TRBD2. The CDR3 has 20 amino acids. Trimming removed 0 bases from V and 1 base from J; junction bases left unmatched: 13. From germline, CDR1 is LGHNA and CDR2 YNFKEQ. CDR3 loop: CASSQDPRAGGYEAKNIQYF. The CDR3 DNA sequence: TGTGCCAGCAGCCAAGATCCGAGAGCGGGAGGATATGAGGCCAAAAACATTCAGTACTTC.

This clonotype was counted a few times. The J gene is TRBJ1-1, the V gene TRBV5-1; D ambiguous. V was cut by 2 bases and J by 1 base, with 12 bases left in between. CDR3 length: 15 amino acids. Germline CDR1 SGHRS, CDR2 YFSETQ. The CDR3 DNA reads TGCGCCAGCAGCTTCCAGGCATCAAGGAACACTGAAGCTTTCTTT. Translated: CASSFQASRNTEAFF.

The V gene is TRBV30, the J gene TRBJ1-5, with no clear D. Trimming stripped 4 bases from V and 3 bases from J, with 10 bases between. Germline V gene lookup returns CDR1 GTSNPN and CDR2 SVGIG (reference sequence). There are 13 residues in the CDR3. The CDR3 DNA reads TGTGCCTGGAATAGGAGGGCCAATCAGCCCCAGCATTTT. Amino acids: CAWNRRANQPQHF.

A few counts support this clonotype. This sequence joins TRBV7-8 and TRBJ1-5; 7 bases match TRBD1. The trim removed 6 bases at V and 9 bases at J, leaving 11 bases unmatched. Per the germline V gene, CDR1 is SGHVS and CDR2 is FQNEAQ. The CDR3 contains 14 residues. The CDR3 DNA reads as TGTGCCAGCAGGGAAGGGGGCGGATCGGGGCCCCAGCATTTT. This sequence encodes CASREGGGSGPQHF. Full variable domain (rest looked up from reference TRBV7-8 and TRBJ1-5): GAGVSQSPRYKVAKRGQDVALRCDPISGHVSLFWYQQALGQGPEFLTYFQNEAQLDKSGLPSDRFFAERPEGSVSTLKIQRTQQEDSAVYLCASREGGGSGPQHFGDGTRLSIL.

The rearrangement joins TRBV12-3 or TRBV12-4 to TRBJ1-3; weak D call: TRBD1 (6 bases). The CDR3 is made up of 16 amino acids. Trimming took 5 bases from V and 5 from J, leaving 19 bases between them. CDR3 region: CASSGGRDKNRNTIYF. The DNA for the CDR3 is TGTGCCAGCAGTGGTGGGCGGGACAAAAATAGAAACACCATATATTTT.

The gene calls are TRBV7-9 and TRBJ1-2; no reliable D call. Germline V gene data show CDR1 as SEHNR and CDR2 as FQNEAQ (reference sequence). V gave up 5 bases and J gave up 12 bases, with 13 bases separating them. This CDR3 contains 11 residues. The CDR3 here is CASSPALTNTF. In DNA, the CDR3 is TGTGCCAGCAGCCCCGCCCTTACGAACACCTTC.

V and J are TRBV11-3 and TRBJ2-1; 10 bases are a match to TRBD2. CDR1 and CDR2 (germline): SGHNT, YENEEA. The CDR3 contains 17 residues. Trimming removed 5 bases from V and 2 bases from J; junction bases left unmatched: 9. In DNA form, the CDR3 reads TGTGCCAGCAGCCTATCTATTAGCGGGAGGACCTACAATGAGCAGTTCTTC. Protein product: CASSLSISGRTYNEQFF.

This rearrangement joins TRBV20-1 to TRBJ2-5, with 9 bases fitting TRBD1. Looked up from germline, CDR1 is DFQATT and CDR2 is SNEGSKA (reference sequence). The CDR3 totals 13 residues. Unmatched junction bases numbered 4, after V lost 4 bases and J lost 4 bases. This chain's CDR3 is CSANRGLGETQYF. The CDR3 region has the DNA TGCAGTGCTAACAGGGGGCTAGGAGAGACCCAGTACTTC.

This clonotype has only a few counts. J is TRBJ2-7 and V is TRBV29-1; 8 bases are shared with TRBD1. Germline V CDR1 and CDR2: SQVTM, ANQGSEA. This CDR3 spans 12 amino acids. CDR3 sequence reads: CSVETRTGRRDV. The CDR3 DNA sequence: TGCAGCGTTGAAACCCGGACAGGGAGGAGGGACGTC.

The chain carries TRBV11-2 and TRBJ2-7, with TRBD1 matching over 7 bases. CDR3 length equals 14 residues. The V segment lost 4 bases and the J segment 3 bases; nucleotides outside the gene matches: 6. Germline V CDR1 and CDR2: SGHAT, FQNNGV. CDR3 coding DNA: TGTGCCAGCAGCTCAGGGACAGACTACTACGAGCAGTACTTC. This sequence encodes CASSSGTDYYEQYF.

V is TRBV9 and J is TRBJ2-6, with D uncertain. Between the trimmed V and J ends, which lost 3 bases and 0 bases, there was a span of 4 bases. Germline V CDR1 and CDR2: SGDLS, YYNGEE. The CDR3 runs to 14 residues. The CDR3 sequence is CASSDLSGANVLTF. The DNA for the CDR3 is TGTGCCAGCAGCGACCTCTCTGGGGCCAACGTCCTGACTTTC.

V gene TRBV20-1 combines with J gene TRBJ2-1, with D unresolved. CDR1 and CDR2 (germline): DFQATT, SNEGSKA (reference sequence). Trimming pared 5 bases from V and 3 bases from J, leaving 14 bases between. This CDR3 has 14 residues. This chain's CDR3 is CSARDSSRYNEQFF. DNA for the CDR3: TGCAGTGCTCGTGACTCGTCGCGCTACAATGAGCAGTTCTTC.

V and J are TRBV3-1 and TRBJ1-1; TRBD1 matches at 9 bases. J lost 5 bases, V lost 0 bases, and 16 bases had no gene match. The germline V gene encodes CDR1 LGHDT and CDR2 YNNKEL (reference sequence). The CDR3 totals 19 residues. The CDR3 DNA follows: TGTGCCAGCAGCCAAGAATTTTCCAGTAACAGGGGGCGAAATACTGAAGCTTTCTTT. Protein product: CASSQEFSSNRGRNTEAFF.

The chain joins TRBV29-1 to TRBJ2-3, with 12 bases identical to TRBD2. The V segment lost 7 bases and the J segment 4 bases; nucleotides outside the gene matches: 12. In germline, CDR1 is SQVTM, CDR2 ANQGSEA. The CDR3 consists of 16 residues. The CDR3 protein is CSGVPRTSGISDTQYF. The CDR3 nucleotides are TGCAGCGGAGTACCCAGGACTAGCGGGATCTCAGATACGCAGTATTTT.

CDR3 in amino acids: CASSLGGAAVDYGYTF. CDR3 DNA sequence: TGTGCCAGCAGCTTGGGGGGGGCGGCAGTGGACTATGGCTACACCTTC. This chain links TRBV7-2 with TRBJ1-2; possibly TRBD1 for D (6 bases). Per the germline V gene, CDR1 is SGHTA and CDR2 is FQGNSA. Trimming removed 3 bases at V and 3 bases at J, with 17 bases between. The CDR3 sequence is 16 residues long.

This clonotype was seen more than once but under ten times. This sequence joins TRBV5-1 and TRBJ2-5; D call uncertain. Between the trimmed V and J ends, which lost 4 bases and 1 base, there was a span of 11 bases. From germline, CDR1 is SGHRS and CDR2 YFSETQ. The CDR3 is 14 amino acids. CDR3 sequence (DNA): TGCGCCAGCAGCACCGGTACCATCCAAGAGACCCAGTACTTC. Protein sequence: CASSTGTIQETQYF.

In its sample, this clonotype was seen a few times. The rearrangement uses TRBV11-2 and TRBJ2-7; D is uncertain. The CDR3 runs to 15 residues. Per the germline V gene, CDR1 is SGHAT and CDR2 is FQNNGV. V was shortened by 5 bases and J by 0 bases, with 14 bases between the two germline ends. CDR3 DNA sequence: TGTGCCAGCAGCCCAGACGCTACCGTCTCCTACGAGCAGTACTTC. Translation: CASSPDATVSYEQYF.

This clonotype was counted only a few times. The chain employs TRBV20-1 and TRBJ2-4; no definite D call. The germline V gene has CDR1 DFQATT and CDR2 SNEGSKA (reference sequence). Trimming took off 7 bases at V and 9 bases at J, with 22 bases between the two ends. The CDR3 consists of 14 residues. The CDR3 DNA reads as TGCAGTGTTACGTCTGGGGTCCTGTCCCCCATTCAGTACTTC. Amino acids: CSVTSGVLSPIQYF.

This sequence joins TRBV12-3 or TRBV12-4 and TRBJ1-1; D is unclear. Trimming cost V 4 bases and J 0 bases, with 6 bases left between them. The CDR3 has 13 residues. The DNA of the CDR3 is TGTGCCAGCAGTTCGAACTTGAACACTGAAGCTTTCTTT. Amino acids: CASSSNLNTEAFF.

With respect to this clonotype: The junction departs from germline at one end; a sequencing error may be responsible. The chain couples TRBV5-1 to TRBJ1-1; D remains unclear. The CDR3 length is 13 residues. CDR1 and CDR2 (germline): SGHRS, YFSETQ. In DNA form, the CDR3 reads TGCGCCAGCAGGTTGGGTGCTAACACTGAAGCTTTCTTT. Encoded protein: CASRLGANTEAFF. Together with reference TRBV5-1 and TRBJ1-1, the CDR3 gives the full variable domain: KAGVTQTPRYLIKTRGQQVTLSCSPISGHRSVSWYQQTPGQGLQFLFEYFSETQRNKGNFPGRFSGRQFSNSRSEMNVSTLELGDSALYLCASRLGANTEAFFGQGTRLTVV.